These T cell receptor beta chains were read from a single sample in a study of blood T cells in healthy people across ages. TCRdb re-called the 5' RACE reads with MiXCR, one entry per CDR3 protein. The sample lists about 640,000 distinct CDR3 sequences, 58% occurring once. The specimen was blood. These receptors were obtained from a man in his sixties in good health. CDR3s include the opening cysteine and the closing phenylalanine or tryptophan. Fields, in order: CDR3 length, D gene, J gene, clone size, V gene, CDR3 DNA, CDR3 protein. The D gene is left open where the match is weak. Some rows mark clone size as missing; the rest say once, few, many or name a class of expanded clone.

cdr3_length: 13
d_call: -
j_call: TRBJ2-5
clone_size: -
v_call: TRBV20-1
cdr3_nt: TGCAGTGCTAGACACCGGGCCCAAGAGACCCAGTACTTC
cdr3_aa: CSARHRAQETQYF

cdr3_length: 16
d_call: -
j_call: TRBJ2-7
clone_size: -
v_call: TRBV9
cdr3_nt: TGTGCCAGCAGCGTAGGCCCGGGGGGCAGCTCCTACGAGCAGTACTTC
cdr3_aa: CASSVGPGGSSYEQYF

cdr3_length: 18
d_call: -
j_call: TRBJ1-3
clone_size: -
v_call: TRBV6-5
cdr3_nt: TGTGCCAGCAGTTACCGACGGGGGAGGGGATCTCCTGGAAACACCATATATTTT
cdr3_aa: CASSYRRGRGSPGNTIYF

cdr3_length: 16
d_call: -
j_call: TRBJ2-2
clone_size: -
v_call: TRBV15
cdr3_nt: TGTGCCACCAGCAGAGAGTACGAATTGATGACCGGGGAGCTGTTTTTT
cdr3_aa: CATSREYELMTGELFF

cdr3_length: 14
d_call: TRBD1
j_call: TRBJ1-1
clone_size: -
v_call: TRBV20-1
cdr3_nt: TGCAGTGCTCCAGACAGGGCGAAGAACACTGAAGCTTTCTTT
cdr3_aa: CSAPDRAKNTEAFF

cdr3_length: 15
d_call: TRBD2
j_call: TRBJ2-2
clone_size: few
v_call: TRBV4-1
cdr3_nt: TGCGCCAGCAGCCAAGAACTAGCGGGGTCCGGGGAGCTGTTTTTT
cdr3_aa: CASSQELAGSGELFF

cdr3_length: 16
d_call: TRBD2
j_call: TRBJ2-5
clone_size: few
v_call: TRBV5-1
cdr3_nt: TGCGCCAGCAGCTTTGGACTAGCGGGGATCCAAGAGACCCAGTACTTC
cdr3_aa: CASSFGLAGIQETQYF

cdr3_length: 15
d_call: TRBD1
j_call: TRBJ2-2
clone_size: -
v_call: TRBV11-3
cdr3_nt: TGTGCCAGCAGCTTAACCAGGGGGCGCACCGAGGAGCTGTTTTTT
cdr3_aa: CASSLTRGRTEELFF

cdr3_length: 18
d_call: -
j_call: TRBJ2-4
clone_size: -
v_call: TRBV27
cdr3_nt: TGTGCCAGCAGTCAAAGGTTAACACAGGGTGGGAGGTTAAACATTCAGTACTTC
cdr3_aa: CASSQRLTQGGRLNIQYF

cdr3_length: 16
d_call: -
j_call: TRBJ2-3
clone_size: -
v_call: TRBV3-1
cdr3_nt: TGTGCCAGCAGCCAAGGGGCAGGGTCGTACACAGGTACGCAGTATTTT
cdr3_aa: CASSQGAGSYTGTQYF

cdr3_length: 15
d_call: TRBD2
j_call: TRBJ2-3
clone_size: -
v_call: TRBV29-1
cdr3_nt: TGCAGCGTTGTATCTAAGCGGGGGGGGCCAGATACGCAGTATTTT
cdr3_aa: CSVVSKRGGPDTQYF

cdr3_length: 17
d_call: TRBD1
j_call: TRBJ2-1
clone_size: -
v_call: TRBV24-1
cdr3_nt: TGTGCCACCAGTGAGTCGCACAGGGGGCCCTCCTACAATGAGCAGTTCTTC
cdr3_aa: CATSESHRGPSYNEQFF

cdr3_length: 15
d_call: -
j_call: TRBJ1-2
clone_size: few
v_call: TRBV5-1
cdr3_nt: TGCGCCAGCAGCTTGCTGGGCAGCCTTAACTATGGCTACACCTTC
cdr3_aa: CASSLLGSLNYGYTF

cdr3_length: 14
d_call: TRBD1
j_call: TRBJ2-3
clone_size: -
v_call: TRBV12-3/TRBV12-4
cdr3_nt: TGTGCCAGCAGCAGTGGGAAGGGGACAGATACGCAATATTTT
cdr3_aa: CASSSGKGTDTQYF

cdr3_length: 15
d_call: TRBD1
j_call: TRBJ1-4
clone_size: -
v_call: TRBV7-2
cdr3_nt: TGTGCCAGCAGCCGACAGGGTTCGACTAATGAAAAACTGTTTTTT
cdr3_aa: CASSRQGSTNEKLFF

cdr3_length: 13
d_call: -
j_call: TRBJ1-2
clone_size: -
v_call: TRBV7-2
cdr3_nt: TGTGCCAGCAGCTCTGGGATGTTCGGCGGCTACACCTTC
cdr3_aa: CASSSGMFGGYTF

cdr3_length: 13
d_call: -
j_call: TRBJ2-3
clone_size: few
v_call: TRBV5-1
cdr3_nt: TGCGCCAGCAGCTTCCGCGGTCCAGATACGCAGTATTTT
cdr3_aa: CASSFRGPDTQYF

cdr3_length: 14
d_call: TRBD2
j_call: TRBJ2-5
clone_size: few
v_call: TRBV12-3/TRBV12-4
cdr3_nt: TGTGCCAGCAGAACACTAGCGGGGGGAGAGACCCAGTACTTC
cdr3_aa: CASRTLAGGETQYF

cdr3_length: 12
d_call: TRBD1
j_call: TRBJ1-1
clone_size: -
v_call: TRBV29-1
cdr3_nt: TGCAGCGTCGAACAGGGGTTCACTGAAGCTTTCTTT
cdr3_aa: CSVEQGFTEAFF

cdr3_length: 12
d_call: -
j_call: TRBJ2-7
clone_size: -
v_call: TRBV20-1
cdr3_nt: TGCAGTGCTGGAGGAGCCGGGGACGAGCAGTACTTC
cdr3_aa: CSAGGAGDEQYF

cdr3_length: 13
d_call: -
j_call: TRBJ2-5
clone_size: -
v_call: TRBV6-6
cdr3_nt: TGTGCCAGCAGTCCCAGTAGGGGAGGGACCCAGTACTTC
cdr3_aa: CASSPSRGGTQYF

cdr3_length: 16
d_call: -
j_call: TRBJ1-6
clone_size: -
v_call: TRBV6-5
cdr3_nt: TGTGCCAGCAGTTACTCTTGGCAGGGAAGGAATTCACCCCTCCACTTT
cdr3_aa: CASSYSWQGRNSPLHF